This T cell receptor beta chain stems from a study of siplizumab effects on memory and regulatory T cells. Regarding the study as a whole: Reactions containing siplizumab showed mappable alloreactive CD4+ clones averaging around 70% Treg-derived, versus approximately 26% in controls.

Produced via immunoSEQ multiplex PCR; TCRdb's table is partial and in-frame only. The sample has about 52,000 clones, under 98% seen once. A note on this clone: No antigen is known for it.

The germline V and J ends were trimmed by 6 bases and 3 bases, with 18 bases remaining between them. CDR3 length: 15 amino acids. Germline V gene lookup returns CDR1 KGHSH and CDR2 LQKENI. The TCR originated in a human donor in good health. The chain couples TRBV18 to TRBJ2-7, with a possible D match to TRBD1 (8 bases). The material sequenced was naive CD4+ T cells sorted from blood. CDR3 nucleotide sequence: TGTGCCAGCTCTCCCCAACAGGGGGGGGACTACGAGCAGTACTTC. This sequence encodes CASSPQQGGDYEQYF.